This T cell receptor beta chain was recorded in a study of blood T cell repertoires in COVID-19. The V gene's germline CDR1 is SGHTA and CDR2 FQGNSA. With 5 bases removed from V and 0 bases from J, the gap between germline ends came to 11 bases. This CDR3 is built from 15 residues. Per the authors' pipeline: Estimation of nucleated cell counts relied on the amplification of reference gene primers. Assay: immunoSEQ multiplex PCR; the TCRdb copy retains only in-frame clones and omits some. From that table come the V and J calls and clone size; the DNA was used to work out D and trimming. In the table there are fewer than 300,000 clones, more than 70% of which are singletons.

The material sequenced was PBMCs or T cells enriched from blood (not recorded which). V and J are TRBV7-2 and TRBJ1-5; maybe TRBD1 (6 bases). This sequence was found in a middle-aged woman with acute COVID-19. CDR3 residues: CASSLGGPSNQPQHF. Here the CDR3 DNA reads TGTGCCAGCAGCCTAGGGGGGCCTAGCAATCAGCCCCAGCATTTT.